This T cell receptor (beta chain) was recorded in a study of blood T cell repertoires in COVID-19. Study-level background: From the United States, Italy and Spain came samples of acute and convalescent COVID-19. PBMCs, B-cell-depleted T cells, or T cells were the source of the cDNA or gDNA that made up the material.

In the authors' workflow: Counts of nucleated cells, estimated from reference gene primer amplification, were obtained. Assay: immunoSEQ multiplex PCR; the TCRdb copy retains only in-frame clones and omits some. For V, J and clone size, that table is used; D and trimming come from the DNA. In the table there are about 230,000 clones, roughly 88% of which are singletons. The receptor was isolated from a man in his forties who had recovered from COVID-19. The sample was peripheral blood.

The CDR3 is CASSRTGSSYEQYF. Here the CDR3 DNA reads TGTGCCAGCAGCCGAACCGGGAGCTCCTACGAGCAGTACTTC. This sequence joins TRBV6-5 and TRBJ2-7; the D gene is possibly TRBD2 (6 bases). Trimming took off 6 bases at V and 0 bases at J, with 12 bases between the two ends. The CDR3 runs 14 residues. Germline CDR1 reads MNHEY; CDR2 reads SVGAGI.